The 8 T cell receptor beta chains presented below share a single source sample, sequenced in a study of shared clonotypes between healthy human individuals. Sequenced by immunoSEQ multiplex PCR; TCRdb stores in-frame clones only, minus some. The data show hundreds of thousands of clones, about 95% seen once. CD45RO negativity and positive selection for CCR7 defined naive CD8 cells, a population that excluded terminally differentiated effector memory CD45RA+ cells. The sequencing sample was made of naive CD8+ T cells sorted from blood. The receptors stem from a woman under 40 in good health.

CDR3 nucleotides: TGTGCCAGCAGTGCTATTCCGGGACTAGGGTTAGGCACAGATACGCAGTATTTT. This gives the protein CASSAIPGLGLGTDTQYF. The chain combines TRBV28 with TRBJ2-3; 8 positions match TRBD2. The trim removed 5 bases at V and 1 base at J, leaving 14 bases unmatched. From germline, CDR1 is MDHEN and CDR2 SYDVKM. This CDR3 has 18 residues.

The CDR3 bases are TGCGCCAGCAGCTTGGCCACAGGGGTGAACACTGAAGCTTTCTTT. Encoded protein: CASSLATGVNTEAFF. The rearrangement uses TRBV5-1 and TRBJ1-1; 7 nucleotides line up with TRBD1. The CDR3 length is 15 residues. CDR1 SGHRS and CDR2 YFSETQ come from the germline V gene. V was pared by 0 bases and J by 0 bases, with 2 bases of the junction left unmatched. The full variable domain, rest sourced from reference TRBV5-1 and TRBJ1-1, is KAGVTQTPRYLIKTRGQQVTLSCSPISGHRSVSWYQQTPGQGLQFLFEYFSETQRNKGNFPGRFSGRQFSNSRSEMNVSTLELGDSALYLCASSLATGVNTEAFFGQGTRLTVV.

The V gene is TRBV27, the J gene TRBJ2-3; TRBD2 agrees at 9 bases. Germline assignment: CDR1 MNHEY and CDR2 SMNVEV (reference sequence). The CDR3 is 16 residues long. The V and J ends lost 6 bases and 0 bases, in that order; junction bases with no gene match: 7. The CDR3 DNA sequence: TGTGCCAGCAGGGCCCTAGCGGGAATAAGCACAGATACGCAGTATTTT. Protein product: CASRALAGISTDTQYF.

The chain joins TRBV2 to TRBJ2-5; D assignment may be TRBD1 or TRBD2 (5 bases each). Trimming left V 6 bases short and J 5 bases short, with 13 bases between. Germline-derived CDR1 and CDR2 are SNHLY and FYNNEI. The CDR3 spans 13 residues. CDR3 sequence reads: CASRGPERETQYF. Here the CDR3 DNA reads TGTGCCAGCAGGGGACCAGAGAGGGAGACCCAGTACTTC.

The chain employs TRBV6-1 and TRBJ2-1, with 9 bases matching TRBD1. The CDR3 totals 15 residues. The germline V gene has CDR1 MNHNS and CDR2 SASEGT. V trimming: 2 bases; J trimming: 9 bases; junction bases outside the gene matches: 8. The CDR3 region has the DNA TGTGCCAGCAGTGAATTGGGACAGGGACCGGGTGAGCAGTTCTTC. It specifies CASSELGQGPGEQFF.

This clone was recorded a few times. The chain's CDR3 is CASTLRRGGYGYTF. The CDR3 region has the DNA TGTGCCAGCACCCTCCGGAGGGGGGGCTATGGCTACACCTTC. The genes are TRBV6-5 and TRBJ1-2; D possibly corresponds to TRBD1 (6 bases). The germline CDR1 and CDR2 sequences are MNHEY and SVGAGI. This CDR3 contains 14 residues. V was shortened by 7 bases and J by 4 bases, with 16 bases between the two germline ends.

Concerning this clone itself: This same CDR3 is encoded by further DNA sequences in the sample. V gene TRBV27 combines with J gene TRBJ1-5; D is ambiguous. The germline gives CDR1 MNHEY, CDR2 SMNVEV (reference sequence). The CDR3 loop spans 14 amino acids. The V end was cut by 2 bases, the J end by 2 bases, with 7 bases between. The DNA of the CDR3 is TGTGCCAGCAGTTTAGTAGCCGGCAATCAGCCCCAGCATTTT. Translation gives CASSLVAGNQPQHF.

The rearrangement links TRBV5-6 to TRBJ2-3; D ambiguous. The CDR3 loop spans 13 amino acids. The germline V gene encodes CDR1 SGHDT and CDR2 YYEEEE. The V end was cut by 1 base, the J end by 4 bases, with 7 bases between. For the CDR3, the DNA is TGTGCCAGCAGCTTGTCTGCCCCAGATACGCAGTATTTT. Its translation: CASSLSAPDTQYF.